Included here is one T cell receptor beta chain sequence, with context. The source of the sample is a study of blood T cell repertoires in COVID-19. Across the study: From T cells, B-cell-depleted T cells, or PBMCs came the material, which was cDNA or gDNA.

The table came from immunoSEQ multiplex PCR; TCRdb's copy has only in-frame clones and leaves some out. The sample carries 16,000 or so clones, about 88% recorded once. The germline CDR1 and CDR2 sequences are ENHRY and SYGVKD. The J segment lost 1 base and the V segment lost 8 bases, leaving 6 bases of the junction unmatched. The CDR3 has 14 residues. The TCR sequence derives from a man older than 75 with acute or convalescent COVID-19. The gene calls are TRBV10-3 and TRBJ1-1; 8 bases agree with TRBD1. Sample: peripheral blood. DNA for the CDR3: TGTGCCATCCGAGGGCAGGGGGCGAACACTGAAGCTTTCTTT. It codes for CAIRGQGANTEAFF.